Presented here are 9 T cell receptor beta chains from one specimen sequenced in a study of human T cells and chemical hapten exposure (dated by TCRdb to about 2021). The library relied on RACE. Sequencing was carried out with a NextSeq 500. Starting from the raw public reads, TCRdb applied fastp trimming at Q25, assembled clones with MiXCR and retained in-frame beta chains. Merged by CDR3 protein, the rows form single entries marked with the most common genes and DNA. Counted in this sample were 84,000 or so distinct CDR3 sequences; 8.5% of them appeared once. The top ten clonotypes cover 2.6% of the sample. The time point label of this sample denotes: pre-sensitization, week 0. The sample's treatment or condition label, in plain terms: therapeutic diphenylcyclopropenone sensitization with weekly scalp DPC. The sample here was whole blood, taken in connection with sensitization to the hapten diphenylcyclopropenone (DPC). The receptors shown here come from a man aged 40-49 years with alopecia areata. Some clones in this sample may be carry-over from other donors' samples.

This clonotype was recorded a few times. The rearrangement links TRBV5-8 to TRBJ2-7; no clear D. CDR3 size: 16 residues. V gave up 0 bases and J gave up 0 bases, with 13 bases separating them. CDR1 and CDR2 (germline): SGHTS, YDEGEE. The CDR3, as DNA: TGTGCCAGCAGCTTGGAAGGACGTTTTCCCTCCTACGAGCAGTACTTC. It encodes CASSLEGRFPSYEQYF. The complete variable domain, with remaining parts taken from reference TRBV5-8 and TRBJ2-7, reads EAGVTQSPTHLIKTRGQQATLRCSPISGHTSVYWYQQALGLGLQFLLWYDEGEERNRGNFPPRFSGRQFPNYSSELNVNALELEDSALYLCASSLEGRFPSYEQYFGPGTRLTVT.

The chain recombines TRBV7-9 with TRBJ2-3, with 10 bases aligning to TRBD2. Germline CDR1 and CDR2: SEHNR and FQNEAQ (reference sequence). There are 15 residues in the CDR3. V was pared by 3 bases and J by 3 bases, with 3 bases of the junction left unmatched. CDR3 DNA: TGTGCCAGCAGCTTCCTAGCGGGAGCGACAGATACGCAGTATTTT. Encoded protein: CASSFLAGATDTQYF.

This chain uses TRBV28 with TRBJ1-1; D is undetermined. Trimming pared 3 bases from V and 10 bases from J, leaving 12 bases between. This CDR3 is built from 12 residues. The germline V gene encodes CDR1 MDHEN and CDR2 SYDVKM. CDR3 region: CASSFEGGRAFF. DNA for the CDR3: TGTGCCAGCAGTTTCGAGGGAGGGCGAGCTTTCTTT.

V is TRBV5-4 and J is TRBJ2-7, with TRBD1 matching 9 bases. The V gene end was trimmed by 5 bases and the J gene end by 5 bases; junction bases not matched to a gene: 11. This CDR3 is 15 amino acids long. Germline V gene lookup returns CDR1 SGHNT and CDR2 YYREEE (reference sequence). CDR3 amino acids: CASRIQGAGMNEQYV. In DNA, the CDR3 is TGTGCCAGCAGGATACAGGGGGCTGGTATGAACGAGCAGTACGTC.

The chain uses TRBV7-8 and TRBJ2-3; weak D call: TRBD2 (5 bases). V gave up 5 bases and J gave up 5 bases, with 8 bases separating them. The germline gives CDR1 SGHVS, CDR2 FQNEAQ. The CDR3 length is 12 residues. CDR3 amino acids: CASSPAGDTQYF. CDR3 sequence (DNA): TGTGCCAGCAGCCCCGCGGGAGATACGCAGTATTTT.

This clonotype was counted many times. The chain has TRBV29-1 and TRBJ1-2; tentative D call: TRBD1 (5 bases). The V end was cut by 3 bases, the J end by 2 bases, with 10 bases between. This CDR3 has 13 residues. CDR1 is SQVTM, CDR2 ANQGSEA, per germline. The chain's CDR3 is CSVDADNNYGYTF. The DNA of the CDR3 is TGCAGCGTTGATGCGGACAACAACTATGGCTACACCTTC.

This clonotype has more than one count but fewer than ten. V is TRBV20-1 and J is TRBJ2-3; 7 bases match TRBD2. Germline V CDR1 and CDR2: DFQATT, SNEGSKA (reference sequence). The V gene end was trimmed by 3 bases and the J gene end by 6 bases; junction bases not matched to a gene: 12. CDR3 size: 15 residues. DNA of the CDR3: TGCAGTGCTAGTTATAGCGGGTCGAGGAGCGATACGCAGTATTTT. It codes for CSASYSGSRSDTQYF.

The chain uses TRBV6-2 or TRBV6-3 and TRBJ2-6; no clear D. CDR3 size: 14 residues. Trimming took 4 bases from V and 1 from J, leaving 5 bases between them. The germline gives CDR1 MNHEY, CDR2 SVGEGT. The CDR3 loop reads CASSSTSGANVLTF. The DNA of the CDR3 is TGTGCCAGCAGTTCCACGTCTGGGGCCAACGTCCTGACTTTC.

In this sample, this clonotype turned up many times. The chain uses TRBV2 and TRBJ1-5; D is unclear. Trimming cost V 4 bases and J 6 bases, with 16 bases left between them. This CDR3 region has 15 residues. CDR1 is SNHLY, CDR2 FYNNEI, per germline. Written as DNA, the CDR3 is TGTGCCAGCAGTGTAGTTGGCAGAACGAGTCAGCCCCAGCATTTT. As protein: CASSVVGRTSQPQHF.